The clone carrying this T cell receptor beta chain was seen many times. The repertoire was sequenced with immunoSEQ multiplex PCR; TCRdb's copy has only in-frame clones and lacks some. The sample offers 15,000 or so clones and no singletons, the top ten holding roughly 27%. This record belongs to a study of T cells after posttransplantation cyclophosphamide. Cyclophosphamide on days +3 and +4 followed busulfan-fludarabine conditioning and a marrow graft. The origin of this receptor is a female patient in her forties or fifties who received an allogeneic stem cell transplant from an unrelated donor, was CMV-positive, and had acute GVHD only. The T cells may partly be graft donor cells. Sequenced material: PBMCs, taken after allogeneic stem cell transplant with posttransplant cyclophosphamide.

The CDR3, as DNA: TGTGCCAGTAGTTCGCTAGGGGGCATTGAAGCTTTCTTT. Residues: CASSSLGGIEAFF. The chain employs TRBV19 and TRBJ1-1; TRBD1 matches at 7 bases. With 5 bases clipped from V and 7 bases from J, the junction kept 7 bases outside the gene matches. The CDR3 extends over 13 amino acids. The V gene's germline CDR1 is LNHDA and CDR2 SQIVND (reference sequence). The whole variable domain, remainder taken from reference TRBV19 and TRBJ1-1, is DGGITQSPKYLFRKEGQNVTLSCEQNLNHDAMYWYRQDPGQGLRLIYYSQIVNDFQKGDIAEGYSVSREKKESFPLTVTSAQKNPTAFYLCASSSLGGIEAFFGQGTRLTVV.